Listed here are 20 T cell receptor beta chains from one sample, sequenced in a study of multiple sclerosis patients with progressive multifocal leukoencephalopathy. The data were produced by immunoSEQ multiplex PCR, yet TCRdb's version contains in-frame clones alone and is incomplete. The data contain about 30,000 clones, 89% of them seen just once; the ten biggest clones take up over 1.2%. The time point was: less than 7 months of natalizumab therapy. This material consisted of PBMCs, taken from a patient treated with natalizumab. These TCRs come from a human donor with multiple sclerosis.

The V and J genes are TRBV10-3 and TRBJ1-2, with D possibly matching TRBD1 (6 bases). The CDR3 loop spans 13 amino acids. Trimming pared 6 bases from V and 6 bases from J, leaving 14 bases between. Germline CDR1 reads ENHRY; CDR2 reads SYGVKD. CDR3 nucleotides: TGTGCCATCAGCCAGGGGATTGGTGATGGCTACACCTTC. Amino acids: CAISQGIGDGYTF.

This chain joins TRBV7-2 and TRBJ1-1, with no clear D. Germline V lookup: CDR1 SGHTA, CDR2 FQGNSA. V was cut by 3 bases and J by 1 base, with 6 bases left in between. The CDR3 spans 13 residues. This CDR3 is CASSLQENTEAFF. The CDR3 DNA sequence: TGTGCCAGCAGCTTGCAGGAGAACACTGAAGCTTTCTTT.

V and J are TRBV5-6 and TRBJ1-2, with TRBD1 identical over 9 bases. CDR1 and CDR2 (germline): SGHDT, YYEEEE. The CDR3 contains 14 residues. The V segment lost 4 bases and the J segment 8 bases; nucleotides outside the gene matches: 9. Written as DNA, the CDR3 is TGTGCCAGCAGCGCCCCGGGACAGGGACGCGGCTACACCTTC. Translated: CASSAPGQGRGYTF.

The V gene is TRBV7-2, the J gene TRBJ2-7, with TRBD2 identical over 8 bases. The CDR3 is 14 residues long. With 3 bases clipped from V and 3 bases from J, the junction kept 4 bases outside the gene matches. Germline CDR1 reads SGHTA; CDR2 reads FQGNSA. The DNA for the CDR3 is TGTGCCAGCAGCTTGCCGGGACTAGTCTACGAGCAGTACTTC. It translates to CASSLPGLVYEQYF.

This clone showed up just a few times. V is TRBV2 and J is TRBJ1-1; maybe TRBD1 (6 bases). Trimming shortened V by 8 bases and J by 1 base, and 14 bases separated the two germline ends. CDR3 size: 14 residues. Germline values: CDR1 SNHLY, CDR2 FYNNEI. Here the CDR3 reads CASAVGAPNTEAFF. The CDR3 coding sequence is TGTGCCAGCGCAGTGGGGGCACCGAACACTGAAGCTTTCTTT.

V usage is TRBV2 and J usage is TRBJ2-5, with D unclear. The assigned J gene may be wrong: the sequence end matches TRBJ2-7 better. Per germline, CDR1 SNHLY and CDR2 FYNNEI. The CDR3 runs to 11 residues. The CDR3 here is CASSAPYEQYF. In DNA, the CDR3 is TGTGCCAGCAGTGCACCCTACGAGCAGTACTTC.

The chain is built from TRBV6-5 and TRBJ1-4; D not certain. The CDR3 extends over 14 amino acids. V dropped 6 bases and J dropped 0 bases, with 8 bases sitting between them. Germline loops: CDR1 MNHEY, CDR2 SVGAGI. The CDR3 sequence is CASRVSATNEKLFF. The CDR3 DNA sequence: TGTGCCAGCAGGGTCAGTGCAACTAATGAAAAACTGTTTTTT.

The CDR3 DNA sequence: TGTGCCAGCAGTTTAGTCCCGGGTCAGCCCCAGCATTTT. It encodes CASSLVPGQPQHF. The chain combines TRBV27 with TRBJ1-5; D uncertain. The CDR3 has 13 amino acids. Trimming pared 2 bases from V and 6 bases from J, leaving 8 bases between. CDR1 is MNHEY, CDR2 SMNVEV, per germline (reference sequence).

This chain joins TRBV19 and TRBJ1-1, with 8 bases lining up with TRBD1. The length of the CDR3 is 17 residues. Trimming cost V 5 bases and J 4 bases; bases outside gene matches: 15. In germline, CDR1 is LNHDA, CDR2 SQIVND (reference sequence). The CDR3 nucleotides read TGTGCCAGTAGTCCCCTCAGCGGCAGGGGGCCCGCCACTGAAGCTTTCTTT. Translated, it gives CASSPLSGRGPATEAFF.

This chain links TRBV18 with TRBJ2-1; D gene uncertain. Trimming shortened V by 6 bases and J by 2 bases, and 11 bases separated the two germline ends. This CDR3 spans 14 amino acids. Germline values: CDR1 KGHSH, CDR2 LQKENI. The CDR3 coding sequence is TGTGCCAGCTCTCCTCCACCGCCCTACAATGAGCAGTTCTTC. Translated, it gives CASSPPPPYNEQFF.

The chain links TRBV7-2 to TRBJ2-2; D unclear. The CDR3 length is 13 residues. Per the germline V gene, CDR1 is SGHTA and CDR2 is FQGNSA. V lost 2 bases and J 2 bases, leaving 3 bases between the germline ends. The DNA for the CDR3 is TGTGCCAGCAGCTTAAGAAACACCGGGGAGCTGTTTTTT. Translating gives CASSLRNTGELFF.

The chain carries TRBV27 and TRBJ1-1; 7 bases are shared with TRBD1. CDR1 and CDR2 (germline): MNHEY, SMNVEV (reference sequence). This CDR3 is 16 amino acids long. V lost 2 bases and J lost 0; bases outside the gene matches: 6. CDR3 region: CASSLRAGQLNTEAFF. The DNA of the CDR3 is TGTGCCAGCAGTTTAAGGGCGGGACAGCTGAACACTGAAGCTTTCTTT.

The V and J genes are TRBV29-1 and TRBJ1-6, with D perhaps TRBD1 (6 bases). The ends were cut back, 3 bases at V and 6 bases at J, with 12 bases in the middle. Germline loops: CDR1 SQVTM, CDR2 ANQGSEA. This CDR3 spans 14 amino acids. This CDR3 reads CSVDGQHLNSPLHF. The CDR3, as DNA: TGCAGCGTTGACGGACAGCACCTTAATTCACCCCTCCACTTT.

V usage is TRBV19 and J usage is TRBJ1-2; unclear D gene. Germline assignment: CDR1 LNHDA and CDR2 SQIVND (reference sequence). This CDR3 region has 11 residues. V lost 11 bases, J lost 8 bases, and 15 bases lay in between. The CDR3 region has the DNA TGTGCCGCCCTAAAGGAGGGAGGCTACACCTTC. It encodes CAALKEGGYTF.

This clone was seen a single time. V usage is TRBV10-1 and J usage is TRBJ2-3, with D possibly being TRBD2 (5 bases). V lost 5 bases to trimming and J lost 1 base, with 13 bases between them. Germline lookup yields CDR1 WNHNN and CDR2 SYGVQD (reference sequence). The CDR3 spans 15 residues. The CDR3 bases are TGCGCCAGCAGTCGGACTCACTTGGGCACAGATACGCAGTATTTT. Translated: CASSRTHLGTDTQYF.

The V and J genes are TRBV4-3 and TRBJ2-2; TRBD1 aligns across 8 bases. The CDR3 contains 17 residues. Germline V gene data show CDR1 as LGHNA and CDR2 as YSLEER. With 0 bases clipped from V and 4 bases from J, the junction kept 7 bases outside the gene matches. CDR3 protein: CASSQEDRAISTGELFF. CDR3 sequence (DNA): TGCGCCAGCAGCCAAGAGGACAGGGCTATATCCACCGGGGAGCTGTTTTTT.

This rearrangement joins TRBV7-2 to TRBJ1-3, with D unclear. The V gene's germline CDR1 is SGHTA and CDR2 FQGNSA. V dropped 3 bases and J dropped 6 bases, with 9 bases sitting between them. The CDR3 spans 13 residues. CDR3: CASSLAQVNTIYF. The CDR3 coding sequence is TGTGCCAGCAGCTTGGCTCAAGTAAACACCATATATTTT.

This clone was detected a few times. The chain has TRBV6-1 and TRBJ1-1; D is unclear. CDR1 and CDR2 (germline): MNHNS, SASEGT. Trimming pared 7 bases from V and 6 bases from J, leaving 9 bases between. This CDR3 is built from 11 residues. Here the CDR3 reads CASTAIAEAFF. The CDR3, as DNA: TGTGCCAGCACTGCTATCGCTGAAGCTTTCTTT.

The chain combines TRBV7-2 with TRBJ1-6; D possibly corresponds to TRBD1 (5 bases). Germline V gives CDR1 SGHTA, CDR2 FQGNSA. The CDR3 totals 19 residues. V was pared by 2 bases and J by 5 bases, with 22 bases between. CDR3 amino acids: CASSLRVRGRNFNNSPLHF. The CDR3 DNA is TGTGCCAGCAGCTTAAGAGTGAGGGGCAGAAATTTTAATAATTCACCCCTCCACTTT. The variable domain in full, with the rest retrieved from reference TRBV7-2 and TRBJ1-6, is GAGVSQSPSNKVTEKGKDVELRCDPISGHTALYWYRQSLGQGLEFLIYFQGNSAPDKSGLPSDRFSAERTGGSVSTLTIQRTQQEDSAVYLCASSLRVRGRNFNNSPLHFGNGTRLTVT.

This chain uses TRBV15 with TRBJ1-5; 8 bases are shared with TRBD1. CDR1 is LNHNV, CDR2 YYDKDF, per germline (reference sequence). V was clipped by 4 bases and J by 6 bases; unmatched bases: 8. The CDR3 runs 15 residues. The CDR3 DNA reads TGTGCCACCAGCATCTCAGGGGGCGCCTCTCAGCCCCAGCATTTT. Protein sequence: CATSISGGASQPQHF.